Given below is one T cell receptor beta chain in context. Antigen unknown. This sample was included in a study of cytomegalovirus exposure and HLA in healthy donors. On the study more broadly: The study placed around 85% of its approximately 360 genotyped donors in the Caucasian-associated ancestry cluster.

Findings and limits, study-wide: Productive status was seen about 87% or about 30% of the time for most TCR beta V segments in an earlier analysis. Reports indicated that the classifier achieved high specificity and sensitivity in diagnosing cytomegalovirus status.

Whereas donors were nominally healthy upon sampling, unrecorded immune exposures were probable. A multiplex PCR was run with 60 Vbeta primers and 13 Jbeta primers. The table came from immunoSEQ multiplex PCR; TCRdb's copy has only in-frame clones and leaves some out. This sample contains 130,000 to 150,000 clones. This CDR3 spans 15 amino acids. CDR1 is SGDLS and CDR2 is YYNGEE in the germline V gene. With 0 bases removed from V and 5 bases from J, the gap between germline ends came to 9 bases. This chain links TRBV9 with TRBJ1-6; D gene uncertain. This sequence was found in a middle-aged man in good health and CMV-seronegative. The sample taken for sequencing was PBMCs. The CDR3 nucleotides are TGTGCCAGCAGCGTAGATACGGTGAATAATTCACCCCTCCACTTT. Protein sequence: CASSVDTVNNSPLHF.